The clone carrying this T cell receptor (beta chain) has more than one count but fewer than ten. The data belong to a study of blood T cell repertoires in COVID-19. This CDR3 contains 11 residues. V was clipped by 5 bases and J by 8 bases, with 6 bases between them. Only in-frame clones appear in the TCRdb table, and some are missing; sequencing was by immunoSEQ multiplex PCR. The table includes roughly 410,000 clones, about 90% detected once. The sequence was collected from a woman aged 55-69 years with COVID-19, enrolled during active disease. The chain recombines TRBV12-3 or TRBV12-4 with TRBJ2-2; D is unclear. The specimen was peripheral blood. CDR3 sequence (DNA): TGTGCCAGCAGTACAAATGGGGAGCTGTTTTTT. It is translated as CASSTNGELFF.